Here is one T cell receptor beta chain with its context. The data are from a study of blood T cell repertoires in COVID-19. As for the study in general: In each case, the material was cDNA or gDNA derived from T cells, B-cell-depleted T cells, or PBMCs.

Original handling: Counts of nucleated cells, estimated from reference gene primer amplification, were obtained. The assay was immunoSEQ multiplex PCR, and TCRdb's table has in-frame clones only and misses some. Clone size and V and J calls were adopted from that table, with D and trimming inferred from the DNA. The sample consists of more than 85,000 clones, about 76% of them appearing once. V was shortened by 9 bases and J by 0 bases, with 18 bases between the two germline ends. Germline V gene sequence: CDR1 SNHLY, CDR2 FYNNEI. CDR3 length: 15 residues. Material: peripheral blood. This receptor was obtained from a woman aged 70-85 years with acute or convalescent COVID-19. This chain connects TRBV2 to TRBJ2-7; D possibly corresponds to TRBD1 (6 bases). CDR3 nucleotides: TGTGCCAGTACGAGACCGACAGGAAACTCCTACGAGCAGTACTTC. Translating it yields CASTRPTGNSYEQYF. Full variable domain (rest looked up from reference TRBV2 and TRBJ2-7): EPEVTQTPSHQVTQMGQEVILRCVPISNHLYFYWYRQILGQKVEFLVSFYNNEISEKSEIFDDQFSVERPDGSNFTLKIRSTKLEDSAMYFCASTRPTGNSYEQYFGPGTRLTVT.